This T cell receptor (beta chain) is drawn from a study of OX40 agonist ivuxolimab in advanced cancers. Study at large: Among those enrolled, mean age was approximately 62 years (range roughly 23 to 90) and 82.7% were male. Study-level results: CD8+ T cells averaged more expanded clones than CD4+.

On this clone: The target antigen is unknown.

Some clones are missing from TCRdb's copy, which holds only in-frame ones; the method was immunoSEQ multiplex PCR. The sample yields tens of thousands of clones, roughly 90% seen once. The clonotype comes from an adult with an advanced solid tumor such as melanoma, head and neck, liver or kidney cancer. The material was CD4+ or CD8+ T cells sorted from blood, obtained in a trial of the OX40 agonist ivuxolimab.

The CDR3 loop reads CASSSAGTDTQYF. The CDR3 bases are TGTGCCAGCAGCTCCGCCGGCACAGATACGCAGTATTTT. V usage is TRBV7-2 and J usage is TRBJ2-3; no clear D. Trimming took off 4 bases at V and 1 base at J, with 6 bases between the two ends. Per the germline V gene, CDR1 is SGHTA and CDR2 is FQGNSA. This CDR3 comprises 13 residues.